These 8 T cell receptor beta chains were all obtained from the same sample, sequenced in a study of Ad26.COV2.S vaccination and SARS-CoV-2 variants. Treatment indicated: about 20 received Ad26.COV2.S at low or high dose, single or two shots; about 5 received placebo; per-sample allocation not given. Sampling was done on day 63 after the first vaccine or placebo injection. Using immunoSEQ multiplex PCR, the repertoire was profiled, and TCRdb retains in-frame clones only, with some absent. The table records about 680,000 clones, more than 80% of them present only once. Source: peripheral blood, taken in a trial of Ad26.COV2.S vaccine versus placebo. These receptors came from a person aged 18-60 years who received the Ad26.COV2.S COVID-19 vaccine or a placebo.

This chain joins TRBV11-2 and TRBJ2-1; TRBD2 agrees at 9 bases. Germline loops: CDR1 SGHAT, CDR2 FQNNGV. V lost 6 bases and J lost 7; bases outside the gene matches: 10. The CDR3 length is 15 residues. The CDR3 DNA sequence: TGTGCCAGCAGGGGCTTAGCGGGGGCGAATAATGAGCAGTTCTTC. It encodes CASRGLAGANNEQFF. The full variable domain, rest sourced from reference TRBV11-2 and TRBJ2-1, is EAGVAQSPRYKIIEKRQSVAFWCNPISGHATLYWYQQILGQGPKLLIQFQNNGVVDDSQLPKDRFSAERLKGVDSTLKIQPAKLEDSAVYLCASRGLAGANNEQFFGPGTRLTVL.

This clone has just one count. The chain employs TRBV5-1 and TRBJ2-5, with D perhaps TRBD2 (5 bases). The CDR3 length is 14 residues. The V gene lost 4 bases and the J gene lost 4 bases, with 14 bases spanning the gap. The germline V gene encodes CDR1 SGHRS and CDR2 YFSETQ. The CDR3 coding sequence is TGCGCCAGCAGCCTCCGAGGGCCGGGAGAGACCCAGTACTTC. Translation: CASSLRGPGETQYF.

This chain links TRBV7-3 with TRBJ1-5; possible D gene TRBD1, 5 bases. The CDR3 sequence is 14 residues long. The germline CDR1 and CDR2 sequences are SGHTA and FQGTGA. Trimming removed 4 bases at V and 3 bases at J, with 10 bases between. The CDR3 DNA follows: TGTGCCAGCAGCTCAGAAGGGGTCAATCAGCCCCAGCATTTT. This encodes CASSSEGVNQPQHF.

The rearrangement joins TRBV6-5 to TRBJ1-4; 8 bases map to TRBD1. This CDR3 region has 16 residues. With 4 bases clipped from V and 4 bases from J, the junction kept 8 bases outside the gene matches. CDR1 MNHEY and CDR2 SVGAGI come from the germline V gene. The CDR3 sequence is CASSWGNRGINEKLFF. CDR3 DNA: TGTGCCAGCAGTTGGGGTAACAGGGGGATTAATGAAAAACTGTTTTTT.

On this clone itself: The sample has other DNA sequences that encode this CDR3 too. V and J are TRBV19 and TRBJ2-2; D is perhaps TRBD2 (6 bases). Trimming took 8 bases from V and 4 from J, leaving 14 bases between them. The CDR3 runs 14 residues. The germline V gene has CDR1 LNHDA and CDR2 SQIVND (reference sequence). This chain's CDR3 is CASRREGSTGELFF. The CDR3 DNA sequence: TGTGCCAGTCGGAGGGAAGGGAGCACCGGGGAGCTGTTTTTT.

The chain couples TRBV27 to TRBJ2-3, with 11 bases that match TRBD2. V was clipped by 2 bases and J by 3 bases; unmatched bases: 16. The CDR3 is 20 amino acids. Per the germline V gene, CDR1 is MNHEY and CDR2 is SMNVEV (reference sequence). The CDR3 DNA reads TGTGCCAGCAGTTTACATCTCGCACGGAGGCCTAGCGGGAGGACAGATACGCAGTATTTT. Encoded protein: CASSLHLARRPSGRTDTQYF.

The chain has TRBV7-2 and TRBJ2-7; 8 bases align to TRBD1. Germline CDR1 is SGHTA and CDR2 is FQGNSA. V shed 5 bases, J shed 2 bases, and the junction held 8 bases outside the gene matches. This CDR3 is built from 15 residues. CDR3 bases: TGTGCCAGCAGCAACGGACAGGGAGGAACCTACGAGCAGTACTTC. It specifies CASSNGQGGTYEQYF.

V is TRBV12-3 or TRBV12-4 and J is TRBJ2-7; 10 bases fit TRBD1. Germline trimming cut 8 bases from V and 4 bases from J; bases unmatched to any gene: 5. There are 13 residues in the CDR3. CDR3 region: CASVKGQGYEQYF. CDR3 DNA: TGTGCCAGCGTAAAGGGACAGGGGTACGAGCAGTACTTC.